One sample yielded the 26 T cell receptor beta chains listed below, sequenced in a study of beta chain features in type 1 diabetes (dated by TCRdb to 2016 to 2019). Results the study describes overall, beyond this receptor: Type 1 diabetes patients showed a moderate but significant shortening of TCRB CDR3 length in all four CD4+ subsets.

The antigens for these receptors are not known. The method behind the library was the immunoSEQ multiplex PCR assay. All of the isolated RNA was reverse transcribed with the High Capacity cDNA Reverse Transcription Kit, so expressed TCRB transcripts were sequenced. TCRdb re-hosts the immuneACCESS table, in-frame sequences only. Its copies lack some clones; in the studies checked, an unresolved V gene accounts for under half of them, and the cause for the rest is not known. The sample table records about 650,000 clones; over 10% of these occur just once. The ten top clones hold 0.095% to 0.15% of the sample. The sample consisted of naive CD4+ T cells from blood. This specimen's cell subset or site label, interpreted: true naive CD4+ T cells. The receptor set was obtained from a man in his thirties or forties with type 1 diabetes.

This chain uses TRBV2 with TRBJ1-4; 8 nucleotides align to TRBD1. The germline V gene has CDR1 SNHLY and CDR2 FYNNEI. The CDR3 runs to 13 residues. After removal of 7 bases from V and 7 bases from J, the junction contained 5 bases not matched to a gene. CDR3 region: CASTRTGREKLFF. The DNA of the CDR3 is TGTGCCAGCACTCGGACAGGGCGTGAAAAACTGTTTTTT.

This clone was seen more than once but under ten times. The V and J genes are TRBV29-1 and TRBJ2-3; D is ambiguous. V was shortened by 2 bases and J by 1 base, with 13 bases between the two germline ends. This CDR3 is 15 amino acids long. Germline V CDR1 and CDR2: SQVTM, ANQGSEA. CDR3 nucleotides: TGCAGCGTTGAATTGAGGACCTTACGCACAGATACGCAGTATTTT. Amino acid sequence: CSVELRTLRTDTQYF.

This chain connects TRBV7-3 to TRBJ1-2, with 10 bases fitting TRBD1. This CDR3 comprises 16 residues. In germline, CDR1 is SGHTA, CDR2 FQGTGA. The V segment lost 5 bases and the J segment 0 bases; nucleotides outside the gene matches: 6. The CDR3 loop reads CASSPDRGRPNYGYTF. CDR3 coding DNA: TGTGCCAGCAGCCCCGACAGGGGGCGACCTAACTATGGCTACACCTTC.

The chain employs TRBV7-9 and TRBJ2-5, with D maybe TRBD1 (6 bases). Trimming took 7 bases from V and 3 from J, leaving 12 bases between them. Germline V gene sequence: CDR1 SEHNR, CDR2 FQNEAQ (reference sequence). CDR3 length: 13 residues. The CDR3 DNA is TGTGCCAGCAACAACAGGGACAAAGAGACCCAGTACTTC. It yields the protein CASNNRDKETQYF.

The chain joins TRBV6-5 to TRBJ1-6; 9 bases match TRBD1. Trimming cost V 4 bases and J 9 bases; bases outside gene matches: 10. There are 16 residues in the CDR3. Per germline, CDR1 MNHEY and CDR2 SVGAGI. The CDR3 nucleotides are TGTGCCAGCAGTTCATTTGGGACAGGGAAGGGTTCACCCCTCCACTTT. It yields the protein CASSSFGTGKGSPLHF.

This clone was detected only a few times. This chain uses TRBV5-4 with TRBJ2-5, with TRBD1 identical over 8 bases. Germline values: CDR1 SGHNT, CDR2 YYREEE (reference sequence). The CDR3 totals 15 residues. The V gene end was trimmed by 2 bases and the J gene end by 3 bases; junction bases not matched to a gene: 6. CDR3 sequence reads: CASSLTTGEEETQYF. The CDR3 DNA reads as TGTGCCAGCAGCTTAACGACAGGGGAAGAAGAGACCCAGTACTTC.

This clone appeared a few times. The chain links TRBV29-1 to TRBJ1-1; 9 bases line up with TRBD1. This CDR3 is built from 12 residues. CDR1 and CDR2 (germline): SQVTM, ANQGSEA. V lost 6 bases, J lost 3 bases, and 2 bases stayed unmatched. CDR3 in DNA: TGCAGCGTCCGACAGGGGGACACTGAAGCTTTCTTT. This gives the protein CSVRQGDTEAFF.

The CDR3 region is CSVRGQRYGYTF. CDR3 nucleotide sequence: TGCAGCGTCCGTGGACAGCGCTATGGCTACACCTTC. This chain connects TRBV29-1 to TRBJ1-2; perhaps TRBD1 as D (6 bases). The V end was cut by 6 bases, the J end by 4 bases, with 12 bases between. The CDR3 has 12 amino acids. Germline CDR1 SQVTM, CDR2 ANQGSEA.

This clone has a handful of counts. The chain has TRBV30 and TRBJ2-6, with a weak D call TRBD1 (5 bases). The CDR3 loop spans 15 amino acids. The V and J ends lost 0 bases and 1 base respectively, with 7 bases between them. CDR1 and CDR2 from the germline V gene are GTSNPN and SVGIG (reference sequence). CDR3 bases: TGTGCCTGGAGTGTACAGGCGTCTGGGGCCAACGTCCTGACTTTC. Its translation: CAWSVQASGANVLTF. Drawing the rest from reference TRBV30 and TRBJ2-6, the complete variable domain is SQTIHQWPATLVQPVGSPLSLECTVEGTSNPNLYWYRQAAGRGLQLLFYSVGIGQISSEVPQNLSASRPQDRQFILSSKKLLLSDSGFYLCAWSVQASGANVLTFGAGSRLTVL.

At least ten counts were recorded for this clone. CDR3 DNA: TGTGCCAGCAGCTTGGTAGTAGAGACCCAGTACTTC. Translation: CASSLVVETQYF. This chain uses TRBV13 with TRBJ2-5, with D hard to call. Germline V CDR1 and CDR2: PRHDT, FYEKMQ (reference sequence). The CDR3 spans 12 residues. V was cut by 3 bases and J by 4 bases, with 6 bases left in between.

Details on this clone: This sample includes further DNA sequences coding for the same CDR3. V is TRBV20-1 and J is TRBJ2-7; the D gene is possibly TRBD1 (6 bases). Germline V gene data show CDR1 as DFQATT and CDR2 as SNEGSKA (reference sequence). Trimming shortened V by 4 bases and J by 3 bases, and 7 bases separated the two germline ends. CDR3 length equals 11 residues. This chain's CDR3 is CSAKGGYEQYF. CDR3 in DNA: TGCAGTGCTAAAGGGGGCTACGAGCAGTACTTC.

This chain links TRBV2 with TRBJ1-2; no clear D gene. V shed 1 base and J shed 4 bases, with 13 bases lying between them. The CDR3 totals 15 residues. Germline CDR1 is SNHLY and CDR2 is FYNNEI. The CDR3 loop reads CASSEEEGTFYGYTF. CDR3 nucleotide sequence: TGTGCCAGCAGTGAAGAGGAGGGAACCTTCTATGGCTACACCTTC.

This clone was counted between two and nine times. The rearrangement joins TRBV30 to TRBJ1-5; D ambiguous. This CDR3 comprises 13 residues. V lost 1 base and J lost 0, with 4 bases in between. Per germline, CDR1 GTSNPN and CDR2 SVGIG (reference sequence). The CDR3 spells CAWSGLSNQPQHF. In DNA form, the CDR3 reads TGTGCCTGGAGTGGACTTAGCAATCAGCCCCAGCATTTT.

V is TRBV27 and J is TRBJ2-3; D is possibly TRBD2 (6 bases). V lost 4 bases and J 0 bases, leaving 14 bases between the germline ends. The CDR3 is 16 residues long. Germline CDR1 MNHEY, CDR2 SMNVEV (reference sequence). In nucleotides, the CDR3 is TGTGCCAGCAGTTCGCCGACTAGAACTAGCACAGATACGCAGTATTTT. Amino acid sequence: CASSSPTRTSTDTQYF.

The CDR3 spells CASSQGRDWGTDTQYF. The CDR3 DNA follows: TGTGCCAGCAGCCAGGGCCGGGACTGGGGCACAGATACGCAGTATTTT. The chain has TRBV11-2 and TRBJ2-3; weak D call: TRBD2 (6 bases). V dropped 5 bases and J dropped 1 base, with 16 bases sitting between them. In germline, CDR1 is SGHAT, CDR2 FQNNGV. The CDR3 runs to 16 residues.

In this sample, this clone turned up a few times. The chain employs TRBV5-1 and TRBJ2-7, with 11 bases aligning to TRBD2. V trimming: 3 bases; J trimming: 7 bases; junction bases outside the gene matches: 9. The CDR3 totals 15 residues. Germline loops: CDR1 SGHRS, CDR2 YFSETQ. The CDR3 sequence is CASSWQTSGEEEQYF. CDR3 DNA: TGCGCCAGCAGCTGGCAGACTAGCGGGGAGGAAGAGCAGTACTTC.

The chain has TRBV10-3 and TRBJ1-5, with 10 nucleotides matching TRBD1. CDR1 and CDR2 from the germline V gene are ENHRY and SYGVKD. The CDR3 is 15 residues long. Trimming removed 6 bases from V and 5 bases from J; junction bases left unmatched: 7. The CDR3 sequence: CAIRDGQGGDQPQHF. Written as DNA, the CDR3 is TGTGCCATCAGGGACGGACAGGGGGGAGATCAGCCCCAGCATTTT.

The V call is TRBV5-1, the J call TRBJ2-5; 11 positions match TRBD2. With V trimmed by 6 bases and J by 3 bases, 4 bases remained unmatched. The germline gives CDR1 SGHRS, CDR2 YFSETQ. This CDR3 has 14 residues. The CDR3 DNA follows: TGCGCCAGCAATCTACTAGCGGGGGAAGAGACCCAGTACTTC. Residues: CASNLLAGEETQYF.

In nucleotides, the CDR3 is TGTGCCAGCTCCCCCGATATACAGGATGGCTACACCTTC. It specifies CASSPDIQDGYTF. This chain links TRBV18 with TRBJ1-2, with D perhaps matching TRBD1 (5 bases). V shed 6 bases and J shed 6 bases, with 14 bases lying between them. Germline V gene data show CDR1 as KGHSH and CDR2 as LQKENI. This CDR3 spans 13 amino acids.

The chain couples TRBV6-5 to TRBJ1-4, with a tentative D call TRBD1 (5 bases). The V gene lost 0 bases and the J gene lost 8 bases, with 10 bases spanning the gap. Germline V gene data show CDR1 as MNHEY and CDR2 as SVGAGI. The CDR3 has 14 amino acids. The CDR3 region is CASSYSQGGEKLFF. DNA for the CDR3: TGTGCCAGCAGTTACTCCCAGGGAGGGGAAAAACTGTTTTTT.

This clone has a handful of counts. This rearrangement joins TRBV5-1 to TRBJ2-5, with unresolved D. V was clipped by 7 bases and J by 0 bases, with 7 bases between them. Germline V gives CDR1 SGHRS, CDR2 YFSETQ. The CDR3 totals 12 residues. CDR3 in DNA: TGCGCCAGCGCATCAGACCAAGAGACCCAGTACTTC. It codes for CASASDQETQYF.

This clone was observed a handful of times. The rearrangement joins TRBV4-2 to TRBJ2-7; D perhaps matches TRBD1 (6 bases). The ends were cut back, 0 bases at V and 4 bases at J, with 19 bases in the middle. The CDR3 sequence is 17 residues long. Per the germline V gene, CDR1 is LGHNA and CDR2 is YNFKEQ. The CDR3 region is CASSQDATGYESYEQYF. The CDR3 DNA reads as TGTGCCAGCAGCCAAGATGCGACAGGTTATGAATCGTACGAGCAGTACTTC.

The chain employs TRBV23-1 and TRBJ1-2; D uncertain. TRBV23-1 is assigned to the ORF class and has an uncertain function. The V gene lost 0 bases and the J gene lost 0 bases, with 11 bases spanning the gap. The CDR3 consists of 16 residues. CDR3 nucleotide sequence: TGCGCCAGCAGTCAATCGAATTCCCGCACTAACTATGGCTACACCTTC. This translates into CASSQSNSRTNYGYTF.

This rearrangement joins TRBV29-1 to TRBJ1-2, with a possible D match to TRBD1 (6 bases). This CDR3 spans 12 amino acids. V lost 8 bases and J 5 bases, leaving 15 bases between the germline ends. CDR1 SQVTM and CDR2 ANQGSEA come from the germline V gene. The CDR3 spells CSIGQGSYGYTF. CDR3 nucleotide sequence: TGCAGCATTGGTCAGGGGAGTTATGGCTACACCTTC.

The chain links TRBV10-3 to TRBJ2-7; possible D gene TRBD2, 6 bases. V gave up 7 bases and J gave up 0 bases, with 13 bases separating them. Germline CDR1 reads ENHRY; CDR2 reads SYGVKD. This CDR3 region has 14 residues. The CDR3 bases are TGTGCCATCAAAGGGCGGGATCTCTCCTACGAGCAGTACTTC. Translating it yields CAIKGRDLSYEQYF.

The table lists this clone with a few counts. This chain uses TRBV5-1 with TRBJ1-4; D not resolved. V was trimmed by 3 bases and J by 5 bases, leaving 14 bases between them. Germline V CDR1 and CDR2: SGHRS, YFSETQ. The CDR3 runs 15 residues. The CDR3 bases are TGCGCCAGCAGCTCCGGACCGGCCGTCAATGAAAAACTGTTTTTT. Encoded protein: CASSSGPAVNEKLFF.